These T cell receptor beta chains were read from a single sample in a study of T cell repertoires in cytomegalovirus infection. Each CDR3 protein is one row after TCRdb ran MiXCR on the reads. The table has 630,000 or so distinct CDR3 sequences, 20% to 25% seen once. The sequenced sample consisted of CD8+ T cells from PBMCs. These receptors all come from a human donor in good health (CMV status not recorded). Some clones in this sample may be carry-over from other donors' samples. Both conserved end residues are part of each CDR3. D genes are given only for firm matches. A row's size may be missing; if present it is once, few, many or a size class.

v_gene,j_gene,abundance,d_gene,CDR3aa,CDR3nt
TRBV2,TRBJ2-1,.,.,CASSRDSLRDEQFF,TGTGCCAGCAGTCGGGACTCACTAAGGGATGAGCAGTTCTTC
TRBV19,TRBJ1-1,few,.,CASSTTALAEAFF,TGTGCCAGTAGTACGACGGCCCTCGCTGAAGCTTTCTTT
TRBV13,TRBJ2-1,few,.,CASSPRDSNEQFF,TGTGCCAGCAGCCCCCGGGACTCCAATGAGCAGTTCTTC
TRBV19,TRBJ2-6,few,.,CASRPQRAGANVLTF,TGTGCCAGTAGACCGCAGAGGGCTGGGGCCAACGTCCTGACTTTC
TRBV19,TRBJ2-7,.,TRBD1,CASRAGTGSYEQYF,TGTGCCAGTAGGGCCGGGACAGGATCCTACGAGCAGTACTTC
TRBV7-2,TRBJ2-1,many,TRBD2,CASSLSSGGAPNEQFF,TGTGCCAGCAGCTTATCTAGCGGGGGCGCCCCGAATGAGCAGTTCTTC
TRBV20-1,TRBJ1-6,few,.,CSAPLKGARVVNSPLHF,TGCAGTGCTCCCTTAAAGGGCGCCAGAGTCGTTAATTCACCCCTCCACTTT
TRBV4-3,TRBJ2-1,few,.,CASSQNSGAAYNEQFF,TGCGCCAGCAGCCAAAATTCAGGGGCAGCCTACAATGAGCAGTTCTTC
TRBV7-9,TRBJ2-5,many,.,CASSFPREETQYF,TGTGCCAGCAGCTTCCCTAGAGAAGAGACCCAGTACTTC
TRBV7-8,TRBJ2-3,many,.,CASSLDEKSTTDTQYF,TGTGCCAGCAGCTTAGATGAAAAATCCACCACAGATACGCAGTATTTT
TRBV7-6,TRBJ2-1,few,TRBD2,CASRSVRGGGLGSYNEQFF,TGTGCCAGCAGAAGCGTGCGGGGGGGCGGGCTGGGCTCCTACAATGAGCAGTTCTTC
TRBV6-1,TRBJ1-2,.,.,CASWAGSEGYTF,TGTGCCTCATGGGCGGGGTCGGAGGGCTACACCTTC
TRBV28,TRBJ2-3,many,.,CASRDPSTDTQYF,TGTGCCAGCAGGGATCCTAGCACAGATACGCAGTATTTT
TRBV7-7,TRBJ2-2,many,TRBD2,CAIYSGGENTGELFF,TGTGCTATCTACAGCGGGGGGGAGAACACCGGGGAGCTGTTTTTT
TRBV5-4,TRBJ2-2,few,TRBD2,CASSQRGGGTGELFF,TGTGCCAGCAGCCAGCGGGGGGGTGGCACCGGGGAGCTGTTTTTT
TRBV27,TRBJ2-1,few,.,CASSLRGPDVNEQFF,TGTGCCAGCAGTTTAAGGGGTCCGGATGTGAATGAGCAGTTCTTC
TRBV12-3/TRBV12-4,TRBJ2-4,few,TRBD1,CASSRQGNIQYF,TGTGCCAGCAGTCGACAGGGAAACATTCAGTACTTC
TRBV6-1,TRBJ2-7,.,.,CASSYGTGGYEQYF,TGTGCCAGCAGTTATGGGACCGGGGGCTACGAGCAGTACTTC
TRBV7-9,TRBJ1-2,many,.,CASSSGIAFVDGYTF,TGTGCCAGCAGCTCGGGTATAGCCTTCGTGGATGGCTACACCTTC
TRBV7-6,TRBJ2-1,many,.,CASSQIYNEQFF,TGTGCCAGCAGCCAGATTTACAATGAGCAGTTCTTC
TRBV7-9,TRBJ2-5,few,.,CASSSPNQAQYF,TGTGCCAGCAGCAGCCCTAATCAGGCCCAGTACTTC
TRBV20-1,TRBJ1-4,.,.,CSARDYRDLDEKLFF,TGCAGTGCTAGGGACTACAGGGACTTGGATGAAAAACTGTTTTTT
TRBV20-1,TRBJ2-1,few,.,CSARGLRGPDGLSYNEQFF,TGCAGTGCTAGAGGGCTACGCGGGCCGGACGGGCTCTCCTACAATGAGCAGTTCTTC
TRBV2,TRBJ2-7,.,.,CASIVTRRGGQYF,TGTGCCAGCATTGTGACACGCCGAGGGGGGCAGTACTTC
TRBV28,TRBJ2-1,few,TRBD2,CATSKRGAKDEQFF,TGTGCCACCTCCAAGCGGGGGGCGAAGGATGAGCAGTTCTTC
TRBV20-1,TRBJ1-2,many,TRBD1,CSARVTDRAYYGYTF,TGCAGTGCTAGAGTAACGGACAGGGCTTACTATGGCTACACCTTC
TRBV6-5,TRBJ1-1,.,.,CASSSSGKLEAFF,TGTGCCAGCAGTTCGTCGGGAAAGCTTGAAGCTTTCTTT
TRBV6-6,TRBJ1-2,.,.,CASSYSIASNYGYTF,TGTGCCAGCAGTTACTCGATAGCGAGTAACTATGGCTACACCTTC
TRBV20-1,TRBJ2-3,.,.,CSARDLTQGPPVTQYF,TGCAGTGCTAGAGACTTAACCCAGGGACCCCCTGTAACGCAGTATTTT
TRBV7-9,TRBJ1-4,.,.,CASRPGVDREKLFF,TGTGCCAGCAGGCCAGGGGTTGATCGTGAAAAACTGTTTTTT
TRBV7-8,TRBJ1-1,many,.,CASSLTASEAFF,TGTGCCAGCAGCTTGACAGCCTCAGAAGCTTTCTTT
TRBV27,TRBJ1-1,few,.,CASSLGQWTEAFF,TGTGCCAGCAGTTTAGGTCAATGGACTGAAGCTTTCTTT
TRBV28,TRBJ1-4,many,.,CASTEPLGDAVGEKLFF,TGTGCCAGCACCGAGCCGCTAGGGGACGCCGTGGGAGAAAAACTGTTTTTT
TRBV11-2,TRBJ2-3,.,.,CASSLDLIGITDTQYF,TGTGCCAGCAGCTTAGATCTGATAGGGATCACAGATACGCAGTATTTT
TRBV4-3,TRBJ1-2,many,.,CASSQDTTAYGYTF,TGCGCCAGCAGTCAAGATACCACAGCCTATGGCTACACCTTC
TRBV6-2/TRBV6-3,TRBJ1-2,.,.,CASSYPQGFYGYTF,TGTGCCAGCAGTTACCCCCAAGGATTCTATGGCTACACCTTC
TRBV2,TRBJ2-5,few,TRBD1,CASSDRGSETQYF,TGTGCCAGCAGCGACAGGGGGTCGGAGACCCAGTACTTC
TRBV28,TRBJ1-5,few,.,CASSSYIGRDQPQHF,TGTGCCAGCAGTTCCTACATCGGAAGGGATCAGCCCCAGCATTTT
TRBV15,TRBJ2-7,.,TRBD1,CATSRVTGATQYF,TGTGCCACCAGCAGAGTGACAGGGGCCACGCAGTACTTC
TRBV7-8,TRBJ1-2,many,.,CASSRGNEPNYGYTF,TGTGCCAGCAGCCGGGGAAACGAGCCAAACTATGGCTACACCTTC
TRBV7-8,TRBJ2-1,many,.,CASSLTYSNEQFF,TGTGCCAGCAGCTTGACTTACTCCAATGAGCAGTTCTTC